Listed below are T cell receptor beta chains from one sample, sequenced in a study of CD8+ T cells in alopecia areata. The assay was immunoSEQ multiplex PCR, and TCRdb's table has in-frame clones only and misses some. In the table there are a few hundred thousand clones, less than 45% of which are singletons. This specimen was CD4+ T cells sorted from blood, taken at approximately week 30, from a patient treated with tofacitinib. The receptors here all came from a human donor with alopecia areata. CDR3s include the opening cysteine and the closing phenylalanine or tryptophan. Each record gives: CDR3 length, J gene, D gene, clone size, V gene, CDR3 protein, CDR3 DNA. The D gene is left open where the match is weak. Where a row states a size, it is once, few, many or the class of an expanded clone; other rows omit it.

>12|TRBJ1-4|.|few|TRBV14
CASSQEWGRHVF
TGTGCCAGCAGCCAAGAATGGGGCAGGCATGTTTTT
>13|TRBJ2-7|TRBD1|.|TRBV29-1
CSVAGTGGNEQYF
TGCAGCGTCGCCGGGACAGGCGGGAACGAGCAGTACTTC
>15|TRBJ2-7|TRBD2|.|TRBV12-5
CASGFGTSGTYEQYF
TGTGCTAGTGGATTCGGGACTAGCGGGACCTACGAGCAGTACTTC
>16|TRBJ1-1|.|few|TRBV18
CASSSDSQVGNTEAFF
TGTGCCAGCTCATCAGACAGCCAAGTCGGGAACACTGAAGCTTTCTTT
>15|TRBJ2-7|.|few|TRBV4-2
CASSQGKGSSYEQYF
TGTGCCAGCAGCCAAGGGAAAGGAAGCTCCTACGAGCAGTACTTC
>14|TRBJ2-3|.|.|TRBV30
CAWSRTAQGDTQYF
TGTGCCTGGTCTCGGACCGCCCAAGGGGATACGCAGTATTTT
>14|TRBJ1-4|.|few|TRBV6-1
CASTPIGRVEKLFF
TGTGCCAGCACCCCGATTGGGCGCGTTGAAAAACTGTTTTTT
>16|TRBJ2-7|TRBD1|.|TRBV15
CATSRDTGVGYSEQYF
TGTGCCACCAGCAGGGACACAGGGGTCGGATACTCCGAGCAGTACTTC
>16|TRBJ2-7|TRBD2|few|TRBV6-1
CASSEGSGRAFDEQYF
TGTGCCAGCAGTGAAGGGAGCGGGAGGGCCTTCGACGAGCAGTACTTC
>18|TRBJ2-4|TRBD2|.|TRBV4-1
CASSQIGREGQAKNIQYF
TGCGCCAGCAGCCAAATTGGGCGGGAGGGCCAAGCCAAAAACATTCAGTACTTC
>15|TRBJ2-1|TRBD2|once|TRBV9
CASSSGTSGEIKQFF
TGTGCCAGCAGCTCCGGGACTAGTGGGGAGATTAAGCAGTTCTTC
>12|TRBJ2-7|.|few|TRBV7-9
CASSLNEATEYF
TGTGCCAGCAGCTTAAATGAGGCAACGGAGTACTTC
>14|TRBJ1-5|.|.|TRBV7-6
CASSPGANYQPQHF
TGTGCCAGCAGCCCCGGGGCAAATTATCAGCCCCAGCATTTT
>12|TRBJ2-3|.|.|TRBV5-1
CASSPLGDTQYF
TGCGCCAGCAGCCCCTTGGGAGATACGCAGTATTTT
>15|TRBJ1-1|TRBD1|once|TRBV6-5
CASSYLTGGGTEAFF
TGTGCCAGCAGTTACCTGACAGGGGGTGGAACTGAAGCTTTCTTT
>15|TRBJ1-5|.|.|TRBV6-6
CASSYGGRSNQPQHF
TGTGCCAGCAGTTACGGGGGCCGGAGCAATCAGCCCCAGCATTTT
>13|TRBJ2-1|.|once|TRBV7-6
CASSLAEGTEQFF
TGTGCCAGCAGCTTAGCGGAAGGGACTGAGCAGTTCTTC
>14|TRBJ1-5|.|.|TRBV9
CASSSTSGNQPQHF
TGTGCCAGCAGCTCCACCTCGGGCAATCAGCCCCAGCATTTT
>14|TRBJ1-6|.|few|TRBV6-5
CASSYRQENSPLHF
TGTGCCAGCAGTTATCGACAGGAGAATTCACCCCTCCACTTT
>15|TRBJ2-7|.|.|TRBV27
CASSLLPGAEYEQYF
TGTGCCAGCAGTTTATTGCCGGGGGCCGAATACGAGCAGTACTTC
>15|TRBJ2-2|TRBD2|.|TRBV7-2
CASSLGLAEAGELFF
TGTGCCAGCAGCTTAGGACTAGCCGAGGCCGGGGAGCTGTTTTTT
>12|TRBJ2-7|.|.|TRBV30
CAWSKQSYEQYF
TGTGCCTGGAGTAAACAGTCCTACGAGCAGTACTTC
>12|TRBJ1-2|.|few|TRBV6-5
CASSVQLYGYTF
TGTGCCAGCAGTGTACAGCTCTATGGCTACACCTTC
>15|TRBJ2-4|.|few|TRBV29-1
CSVEVQATAKNIQYF
TGCAGCGTTGAAGTACAGGCCACAGCCAAAAACATTCAGTACTTC
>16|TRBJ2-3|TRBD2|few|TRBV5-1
CASSLGLAVSTDTQYF
TGCGCCAGCAGCCTAGGACTAGCCGTAAGCACAGATACGCAGTATTTT
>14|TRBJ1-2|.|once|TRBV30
CAWSRALIEYGYTF
TGTGCCTGGAGCAGAGCTCTGATCGAGTATGGCTACACCTTC
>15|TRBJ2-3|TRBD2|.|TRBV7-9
CASSQRGLAGNTQYF
TGTGCCAGCAGCCAGCGGGGACTAGCGGGAAATACGCAGTATTTT
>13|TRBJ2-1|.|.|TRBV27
CASSYGRGNEQFF
TGTGCCAGCAGCTATGGGCGCGGCAATGAGCAGTTCTTC
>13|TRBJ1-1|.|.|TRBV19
CASSIEGRGEAFF
TGTGCCAGTAGTATAGAAGGCAGGGGAGAAGCTTTCTTT
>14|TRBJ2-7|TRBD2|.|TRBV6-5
CASRRQGGGDEQYF
TGTGCCAGCAGACGACAGGGCGGGGGGGACGAGCAGTACTTC
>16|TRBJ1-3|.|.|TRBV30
CAWSVSDSSSGNTIYF
TGTGCCTGGAGTGTATCGGACAGTTCCTCTGGAAACACCATATATTTT
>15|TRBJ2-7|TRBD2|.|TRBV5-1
CASSLDFGRADEQYF
TGCGCCAGCAGCTTGGATTTCGGGAGGGCCGATGAGCAGTACTTC
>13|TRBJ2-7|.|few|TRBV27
CASRRPGDYEQYF
TGTGCCAGCAGACGCCCCGGGGACTACGAGCAGTACTTC
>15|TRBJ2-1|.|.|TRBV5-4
CASSLSGAGEDEQFF
TGTGCCAGCAGCTTGTCAGGGGCAGGGGAAGATGAGCAGTTCTTC
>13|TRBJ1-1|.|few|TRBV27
CASTGSKSGAAFF
TGTGCCAGCACCGGAAGTAAGTCTGGTGCGGCTTTCTTT
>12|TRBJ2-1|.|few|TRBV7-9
CASSLLSNEQFF
TGTGCCAGCAGCTTACTAAGCAATGAGCAGTTCTTC
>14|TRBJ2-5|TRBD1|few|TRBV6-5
CASSQPGGQETQYF
TGTGCCAGCAGCCAACCAGGGGGCCAAGAGACCCAGTACTTC
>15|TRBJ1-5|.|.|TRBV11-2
CASSRTDSSNQPQHF
TGTGCCAGCAGCCGGACAGATTCCAGCAATCAGCCCCAGCATTTT
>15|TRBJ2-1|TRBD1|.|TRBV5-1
CASSEGTGIVNEQFF
TGCGCCAGCAGCGAGGGGACAGGGATTGTGAATGAGCAGTTCTTC
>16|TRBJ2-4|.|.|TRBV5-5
CASSLEQVLAKNIQYF
TGTGCCAGCAGCTTGGAGCAGGTACTAGCCAAAAACATTCAGTACTTC
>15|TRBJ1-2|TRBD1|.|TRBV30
CAWSSGTGGGYGYTF
TGTGCCTGGAGTTCTGGGACAGGGGGCGGCTATGGCTACACCTTC
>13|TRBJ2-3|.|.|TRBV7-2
CASSSASTDTQYF
TGTGCCAGCAGCTCCGCCTCCACAGATACGCAGTATTTT
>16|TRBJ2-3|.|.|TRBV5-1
CASPLLPGQATDTQYF
TGCGCCAGCCCCCTTTTGCCAGGGCAAGCGACAGATACGCAGTATTTT
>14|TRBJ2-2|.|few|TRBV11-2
CASSSDANTGELFF
TGTGCCAGCAGCTCCGACGCGAACACCGGGGAGCTGTTTTTT
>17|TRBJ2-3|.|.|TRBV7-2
CASSPNGGGAGTDTQYF
TGTGCCAGCAGCCCTAATGGCGGGGGCGCTGGAACAGATACGCAGTATTTT
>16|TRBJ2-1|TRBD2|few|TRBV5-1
CASSLGGLASYNEQFF
TGCGCCAGCAGCTTGGGTGGACTAGCGAGCTACAATGAGCAGTTCTTC
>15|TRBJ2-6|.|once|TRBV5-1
CASSIEGAGANVLTF
TGCGCCAGCAGCATAGAGGGTGCTGGGGCCAACGTCCTGACTTTC
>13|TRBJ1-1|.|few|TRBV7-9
CASSSQGYTEAFF
TGTGCCAGCAGCTCCCAGGGGTACACTGAAGCTTTCTTT
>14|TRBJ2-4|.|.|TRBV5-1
CASRLEGAPNIQYF
TGCGCCAGCAGATTGGAGGGGGCGCCGAACATTCAGTACTTC
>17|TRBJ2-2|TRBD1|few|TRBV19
CASSTRKQGRYTGELFF
TGTGCCAGTAGTACTCGGAAACAGGGGCGATACACCGGGGAGCTGTTTTTT
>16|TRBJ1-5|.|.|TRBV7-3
CASSSFPDRSNQPQHF
TGTGCCAGCAGCTCATTCCCGGACCGCAGCAATCAGCCCCAGCATTTT
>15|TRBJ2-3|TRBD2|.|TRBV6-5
CASSYTSGRTDTQYF
TGTGCCAGCAGTTATACTAGCGGACGCACAGATACGCAGTATTTT
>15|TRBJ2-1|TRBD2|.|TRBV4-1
CASSQEGTSGLGQFF
TGCGCCAGCAGCCAAGAAGGGACTAGCGGTTTGGGGCAGTTCTTC
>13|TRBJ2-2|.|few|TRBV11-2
CASSLEGAGKLFF
TGTGCCAGCAGCTTAGAGGGCGCCGGGAAGCTGTTTTTT